This T cell receptor beta chain was sequenced for a study of neurological immune-mediated disorders. Points from the study as a whole: Multiple sclerosis patients had less TCR clonal expansion than even healthy controls, unlike HTLV-1-associated myelopathy.

5'RACE with 10-nucleotide random UMIs generated the cDNA. TCRdb processed the 5' RACE reads anew with MiXCR; each CDR3 protein has one entry. This table holds 75,000 to 95,000 distinct CDR3 sequences, roughly 17% found once. This CDR3 contains 15 residues. V was cut by 5 bases and J by 7 bases, with 20 bases left in between. Germline V gene lookup returns CDR1 MDHEN and CDR2 SYDVKM. Many counts were recorded for this clonotype. The antigen is not known. The controls, all healthy individuals, were blood bank volunteers in Maryland, USA. It was from 2 million PBMCs stored at -80 C that the unsorted libraries were obtained.

The source of this sequence is a woman in her thirties or forties in good health. Sequenced material: PBMCs. This sequence joins TRBV28 and TRBJ1-2; D is unresolved. In nucleotides, the CDR3 is TGTGCCAGCAGTCCGATTTTGCGATTATTCGGTGGCTACACCTTC. Its protein product is CASSPILRLFGGYTF.